This T cell receptor (beta chain) was found in a study of PD-1 blockade in mismatch repair-deficient tumors. Trimming took off 1 base at V and 0 bases at J, with 11 bases between the two ends. This CDR3 region has 15 residues. The germline gives CDR1 SGHTS, CDR2 YDEGEE. Using immunoSEQ multiplex PCR, the repertoire was profiled, and TCRdb retains in-frame clones only, with some absent. The sample lists around 50,000 clones, 70% to 85% occurring once. Source: PBMCs, taken before pembrolizumab treatment. The chain uses TRBV5-8 and TRBJ2-7; D might be TRBD1 or TRBD2, each matching 5 bases. This sequence was found in an adult with mismatch repair-deficient cancer. The DNA of the CDR3 is TGTGCCAGCAGCTTGCTGGGACCTAACTCCTACGAGCAGTACTTC. It yields the protein CASSLLGPNSYEQYF.